Presented here are 21 T cell receptor beta chains from one specimen sequenced in a study of T-cell memory formation after mild COVID-19. TCRdb itself ran the 5' RACE reads through MiXCR, one entry per CDR3 protein. The sample consists of almost 350,000 distinct CDR3 sequences, 20% to 25% of them appearing once. What was sequenced was PBMCs or a T cell subset sorted from them (not recorded which). These receptors all stem from a man between 18 and 29 years old who had mild COVID-19 (a few samples of this study predate the infection). Cell type and time point are not known.

The CDR3 loop reads CSATDRAEQYF. CDR3 nucleotides: TGCAGTGCAACGGACAGGGCCGAGCAGTACTTC. The chain carries TRBV20-1 and TRBJ2-7; TRBD1 matches 8 bases. The CDR3 extends over 11 amino acids. The junction had 4 bases not matched to a gene; V was cut back by 6 bases and J by 6 bases. Germline V gene data show CDR1 as DFQATT and CDR2 as SNEGSKA (reference sequence).

The chain couples TRBV10-3 to TRBJ2-5; D is ambiguous. V dropped 5 bases and J dropped 0 bases, with 4 bases sitting between them. Germline-derived CDR1 and CDR2 are ENHRY and SYGVKD. This CDR3 is 12 amino acids long. CDR3: CAISRDQETQYF. The CDR3 nucleotides are TGTGCCATCAGTAGGGACCAAGAGACCCAGTACTTC.

The chain has TRBV6-6 and TRBJ2-5; 7 positions match TRBD2. There are 16 residues in the CDR3. After removal of 4 bases from V and 0 bases from J, the junction contained 8 bases not matched to a gene. Germline V gene data show CDR1 as MNHNY and CDR2 as SVGAGI (reference sequence). The CDR3 loop is CASSLSSGLYQETQYF. The CDR3 coding sequence is TGTGCCAGCAGTTTGTCTAGCGGCCTCTACCAAGAGACCCAGTACTTC.

V gene TRBV7-3 combines with J gene TRBJ2-7; 7 bases are a match to TRBD2. V was clipped by 2 bases and J by 2 bases; unmatched bases: 12. The CDR3 runs to 17 residues. Germline lookup yields CDR1 SGHTA and CDR2 FQGTGA. CDR3 loop: CASSLGMSASGPYEQYF. DNA for the CDR3: TGTGCCAGCAGCTTAGGTATGTCGGCTAGCGGACCCTACGAGCAGTACTTC.

Here the CDR3 DNA reads TGCAGCGTTGCCGACATACAGGGGGCGCCTTCTTACGAGCAGTACTTC. Residues: CSVADIQGAPSYEQYF. The chain recombines TRBV29-1 with TRBJ2-7, with 9 bases matching TRBD1. Germline V CDR1 and CDR2: SQVTM, ANQGSEA. After removal of 4 bases from V and 4 bases from J, the junction contained 14 bases not matched to a gene. The length of the CDR3 is 16 residues.

This clonotype was found once. The chain links TRBV6-6 to TRBJ1-5, with 7 bases matching TRBD1. Germline-derived CDR1 and CDR2 are MNHNY and SVGAGI (reference sequence). V lost 7 bases and J lost 2; bases outside the gene matches: 8. This CDR3 is 15 amino acids long. The CDR3 loop reads CASTQGDQGNQPQHF. For the CDR3, the DNA is TGTGCCAGCACCCAGGGGGATCAGGGCAATCAGCCCCAGCATTTT.

This clonotype was picked up a small number of times. The rearrangement joins TRBV9 to TRBJ1-1; TRBD1 agrees at 7 bases. CDR1 is SGDLS and CDR2 is YYNGEE in the germline V gene. The CDR3 loop spans 16 amino acids. V lost 0 bases to trimming and J lost 0 bases; unmatched junction nucleotides: 5. The CDR3 here is CASSVGGQYMNTEAFF. CDR3 bases: TGTGCCAGCAGCGTAGGGGGACAGTACATGAACACTGAAGCTTTCTTT.

This clonotype was seen at least ten times. The chain combines TRBV20-1 with TRBJ2-5; 8 nucleotides align to TRBD2. From germline, CDR1 is DFQATT and CDR2 SNEGSKA (reference sequence). The CDR3 has 16 amino acids. V lost 0 bases, J lost 5 bases, and 11 bases stayed unmatched. CDR3 sequence: CSARDRPGGPSETQYF. DNA of the CDR3: TGCAGTGCTAGAGATCGACCGGGGGGGCCTAGTGAGACCCAGTACTTC.

This clonotype was picked up a small number of times. The chain joins TRBV14 to TRBJ2-3, with D hard to call. This CDR3 contains 16 residues. From germline, CDR1 is SGHDN and CDR2 FVKESK. V dropped 2 bases and J dropped 2 bases, with 14 bases sitting between them. CDR3 loop: CASSQTPPRNTDTQYF. CDR3 nucleotide sequence: TGTGCCAGCAGCCAAACCCCACCTAGAAACACAGATACGCAGTATTTT.

V gene TRBV10-3 combines with J gene TRBJ1-3, with a possible D match to TRBD1 (5 bases). Germline CDR1 is ENHRY and CDR2 is SYGVKD. Trimming left V 10 bases short and J 8 bases short, with 18 bases between. The length of the CDR3 is 13 residues. CDR3: CATLTGPIDTIYF. The DNA of the CDR3 is TGTGCCACCTTGACGGGACCGATCGACACCATATATTTT.

The chain combines TRBV7-2 with TRBJ1-2, with a possible D match to TRBD1 (5 bases). Deletions cut 5 bases from V and 4 bases from J, with 14 bases between. The CDR3 totals 14 residues. CDR1 and CDR2 (germline): SGHTA, FQGNSA. Written as DNA, the CDR3 is TGTGCCAGCAGCAACCGGGACCCTGGCTATGGCTACACCTTC. Translated: CASSNRDPGYGYTF.

This clonotype was recorded a few times. This chain connects TRBV20-1 to TRBJ1-1; D possibly corresponds to TRBD1 (6 bases). From germline, CDR1 is DFQATT and CDR2 SNEGSKA (reference sequence). CDR3 length: 12 residues. V was pared by 4 bases and J by 6 bases, with 12 bases between. The CDR3 loop is CSANRQASEAFF. CDR3 sequence (DNA): TGCAGTGCTAACCGACAGGCCTCTGAAGCTTTCTTT.

This clonotype came up once. The V call is TRBV15, the J call TRBJ1-1; perhaps TRBD1 as D (6 bases). The CDR3 contains 16 residues. V lost 0 bases, J lost 1 base, and 12 bases lay in between. Germline-derived CDR1 and CDR2 are LNHNV and YYDKDF (reference sequence). The CDR3 reads CATSRETGLSNTEAFF. The CDR3 nucleotides are TGTGCCACCAGCAGAGAAACAGGGTTATCGAACACTGAAGCTTTCTTT.

This clonotype has more than one count but fewer than ten. This chain connects TRBV4-2 to TRBJ1-1; 8 nucleotides agree with TRBD1. J lost 11 bases, V lost 1 base, and 15 bases had no gene match. In germline, CDR1 is LGHNA, CDR2 YNFKEQ. CDR3 length: 16 residues. DNA of the CDR3: TGTGCCAGCAGCCAAGCGCCGGCGGCAGGGGGCGTCCGGGCTTTCTTT. It yields the protein CASSQAPAAGGVRAFF.

This clonotype has a count of ten or more. The chain couples TRBV2 to TRBJ2-7; 8 bases align to TRBD1. Germline CDR1 SNHLY, CDR2 FYNNEI. The J segment lost 2 bases and the V segment lost 7 bases, leaving 7 bases of the junction unmatched. The CDR3 loop spans 14 amino acids. Written as DNA, the CDR3 is TGTGCCAGCAAGCAGGGGGCCTCTCCCTACGAGCAGTACTTC. Translation: CASKQGASPYEQYF.

V gene TRBV5-4 combines with J gene TRBJ2-3; no definite D call. V lost 3 bases to trimming and J lost 6 bases, with 5 bases between them. CDR1 is SGHNT and CDR2 is YYREEE in the germline V gene (reference sequence). The CDR3 consists of 11 residues. The CDR3 DNA follows: TGTGCCAGCAGCTCTCGGGATACGCAGTATTTT. It translates to CASSSRDTQYF.

The chain has TRBV7-9 and TRBJ1-1; D possibly corresponds to TRBD1 (6 bases). V shed 5 bases and J shed 5 bases, with 12 bases lying between them. This CDR3 comprises 13 residues. The germline V gene encodes CDR1 SEHNR and CDR2 FQNEAQ (reference sequence). The CDR3 DNA reads as TGTGCCAGCAGCCCGGAGGGGGAAACTGAAGCTTTCTTT. Translating it yields CASSPEGETEAFF.

The gene calls are TRBV28 and TRBJ2-7; no clear D gene. CDR1 and CDR2 from the germline V gene are MDHEN and SYDVKM. This CDR3 comprises 12 residues. The V end lost 10 bases, the J end lost 0 bases, and 10 bases lay between the germline ends. The CDR3 here is CATSESSYEQYV. The CDR3 region has the DNA TGTGCCACCTCAGAGAGCTCCTACGAGCAGTACGTC.

This clonotype was found a few times. This rearrangement joins TRBV20-1 to TRBJ1-6; D may be TRBD1 (6 bases). The CDR3 length is 17 residues. V shed 2 bases and J shed 2 bases, with 16 bases lying between them. Germline assignment: CDR1 DFQATT and CDR2 SNEGSKA (reference sequence). Here the CDR3 DNA reads TGCAGTGCTAGATTGGGGGGCCGCGGCACCTATAATTCACCCCTCCACTTT. Its translation is CSARLGGRGTYNSPLHF.

CDR3 nucleotide sequence: TGTGCCAGCAGTCTACAGGGTGGAAACACCATATATTTT. As protein: CASSLQGGNTIYF. The V call is TRBV6-5, the J call TRBJ1-3, with D possibly being TRBD1 (6 bases). Per the germline V gene, CDR1 is MNHEY and CDR2 is SVGAGI. CDR3 length: 13 amino acids. V shed 5 bases and J shed 3 bases, with 8 bases lying between them.

V and J are TRBV4-2 and TRBJ1-2; D is ambiguous. The CDR3 totals 14 residues. In germline, CDR1 is LGHNA, CDR2 YNFKEQ. The V gene lost 1 base and the J gene lost 8 bases, with 14 bases spanning the gap. Here the CDR3 reads CASSQGEGMRGYTF. CDR3 nucleotides: TGTGCCAGCAGCCAAGGGGAGGGAATGCGCGGCTACACCTTC.